Listed below are T cell receptor beta chains from one sample, sequenced in a study of CD8 T cells in Susac syndrome. Each CDR3 protein gets one entry after TCRdb re-called the immunoSEQ multiplex PCR reads with MiXCR. This sample has some 180,000 distinct CDR3 sequences; roughly 94% occur once, and the top ten carry over 0.08%. The sequencing sample was made of CD4+ T cells from PBMCs. These receptors originate from a human donor in good health. The CDR3 runs from the conserved cysteine through the conserved F or W.

v_gene: TRBV5-1
CDR3aa: CASSRAGDLDTQYF

v_gene: TRBV29-1
CDR3aa: CSVEVLGEPNQPQHF

v_gene: TRBV20-1
CDR3aa: CSARALSTGSNQPQHF

v_gene: TRBV30
CDR3aa: CAWESRVKGTEAFF

v_gene: TRBV28
CDR3aa: CASSLRQPDQPQHF

v_gene: TRBV27
CDR3aa: CASRAAYEQYF

v_gene: TRBV24-1
CDR3aa: CATSDPTSGTKQFF

v_gene: TRBV20-1
CDR3aa: CSARAVAGSIQYF

v_gene: TRBV5-1
CDR3aa: CASSRGTGPTDTQYF

v_gene: TRBV30
CDR3aa: CAWSYYRGHQPQHF

v_gene: TRBV29-1
CDR3aa: CSVAVVVTGNEQFF

v_gene: TRBV29-1
CDR3aa: CSVRGGYFRGSYNEQFF

v_gene: TRBV29-1
CDR3aa: CSVEDVFLDRGSGDTQYF

v_gene: TRBV4-1
CDR3aa: CASSQLLGTNSYEQYF

v_gene: TRBV7-9
CDR3aa: CASSPQNLGEKLFF

v_gene: TRBV12-3/TRBV12-4
CDR3aa: CASSPRTRAQETQYF

v_gene: TRBV24-1
CDR3aa: CATSDSLGYEQYF

v_gene: TRBV7-2
CDR3aa: CASSQPPHSYEQYF

v_gene: TRBV30
CDR3aa: CAWSPSPNNEQFF

v_gene: TRBV7-8
CDR3aa: CASSLSRLGSYEQYF

v_gene: TRBV4-3
CDR3aa: CASSPGLAGGPDTQYF

v_gene: TRBV28
CDR3aa: CASRDRGTNYGYTF

v_gene: TRBV20-1
CDR3aa: CSASSGTSGRWYEQYF

v_gene: TRBV14
CDR3aa: CASSQGGTNYGYTF

v_gene: TRBV29-1
CDR3aa: CSVGQSYNEQFF

v_gene: TRBV9
CDR3aa: CASSVVRDNNEQFF

v_gene: TRBV7-9
CDR3aa: CASSLELVYTGELFF

v_gene: TRBV20-1
CDR3aa: CSANRGLQETQYF

v_gene: TRBV28
CDR3aa: CASSSGQGARREQYF

v_gene: TRBV20-1
CDR3aa: CSALIGSGGGTGELFF

v_gene: TRBV27
CDR3aa: CASSLTGTRGEQYF

v_gene: TRBV30
CDR3aa: CAWTLLAGYNEQFF

v_gene: TRBV4-2
CDR3aa: CASTPTGRMYGYTF

v_gene: TRBV12-3/TRBV12-4
CDR3aa: CASSPDGKATDTQYF

v_gene: TRBV7-3
CDR3aa: CASSFGTAGEQYF

v_gene: TRBV20-1
CDR3aa: CSARRDGAGITDTQYF

v_gene: TRBV7-9
CDR3aa: CASSFSGAKGYTF

v_gene: TRBV14
CDR3aa: CASSPNQGLANEQFF

v_gene: TRBV30
CDR3aa: CAWSGQGSQPQHF

v_gene: TRBV29-1
CDR3aa: CSVPGSNRDTEAFF

v_gene: TRBV6-6
CDR3aa: CASRTGQGYEQYF

v_gene: TRBV30
CDR3aa: CAWSVRGAYGYTF